A single sample is the source of the 21 T cell receptor beta chains below, sequenced in a study of spatial heterogeneity in lung cancer. Whole-study results and caveats: Tumoral mutation counts were tracked by counts of expanded intratumoral alpha and beta TCRs.

These receptors have no identified antigens. Time point indicated: sample taken at primary tumor resection. TCRdb redid the calling of the 5' RACE reads with MiXCR, one entry per CDR3 protein. The sample records roughly 18,000 distinct CDR3 sequences, approximately 9.6% being singletons. The material was lung tumor tissue, obtained at surgery. These receptors all stem from a female donor with early-stage non-small cell lung cancer.

This clonotype was seen repeatedly, ten times or more. This beta chain is a stray read from a library made for alpha chains; its abundance is not meaningful. The rearrangement uses TRBV7-6 and TRBJ2-2; TRBD2 is a possible D gene (6 bases). In germline, CDR1 is SGHVS, CDR2 FNYEAQ. With 5 bases removed from V and 7 bases from J, the gap between germline ends came to 14 bases. This CDR3 is built from 14 residues. As DNA, the CDR3 is TGTGCCAGCAGCCCGACTAGTGGAGGCGGGGAGCTGTTTTTT. Protein: CASSPTSGGGELFF.

This clonotype was seen repeatedly, ten times or more. Because the library targeted alpha chains, this beta chain is an off-target read whose size means little. The rearrangement uses TRBV7-2 and TRBJ1-6, with a weak D call TRBD1 (5 bases). The CDR3 has 15 residues. With 7 bases removed from V and 5 bases from J, the gap between germline ends came to 15 bases. Germline V gene lookup returns CDR1 SGHTA and CDR2 FQGNSA. CDR3 sequence reads: CASKAYGRDNSPLHF. The CDR3, as DNA: TGTGCCAGCAAAGCTTACGGCAGGGATAATTCACCCCTCCACTTT.

Concerning this clonotype: Found in a library prepared for alpha chains, this beta chain is an off-target read, and its abundance has little meaning. The rearrangement links TRBV12-5 to TRBJ1-6; D gene uncertain. Germline CDR1 is LGHNT and CDR2 is FRNRAP. Trimming cost V 5 bases and J 8 bases, with 19 bases left between them. The CDR3 has 16 residues. The CDR3 sequence is CASGTERDLGHSPLHF. CDR3 nucleotide sequence: TGTGCTAGTGGTACCGAGCGGGATTTGGGTCATTCACCCCTCCACTTT.

Worth noting for this clonotype: Within a library made for alpha chains, this beta chain is off target, and its count is uninformative. This chain links TRBV24-1 with TRBJ2-5; unclear D gene. V lost 3 bases to trimming and J lost 1 base, with 8 bases between them. CDR1 and CDR2 from the germline V gene are KGHDR and SFDVKD. The CDR3 covers 14 residues. The CDR3 nucleotides are TGTGCCACCAGTGATATCCGGTGCCAAGAGACCCAGTACTTC. It is translated as CATSDIRCQETQYF.

This clonotype was recorded many times. This beta chain lies outside the target of a library built for alpha chains; its clone size means little. The chain combines TRBV28 with TRBJ1-4, with D possibly being TRBD1 (6 bases). Germline V gene data show CDR1 as MDHEN and CDR2 as SYDVKM. CDR3 length equals 15 residues. V lost 7 bases and J lost 7, with 19 bases in between. CDR3 in DNA: TGTGCCAGCATCACTTCCAGGGGTCTGGCTGAAAAACTGTTTTTT. Protein product: CASITSRGLAEKLFF.

The table lists this clonotype with many counts. Being off target in a library aimed at alpha chains, this beta chain has a size of little meaning. J is TRBJ1-5 and V is TRBV5-5, with D perhaps TRBD1 (5 bases). Germline assignment: CDR1 SGHKS and CDR2 YYEKEE (reference sequence). This CDR3 spans 13 amino acids. Trimming left V 1 base short and J 9 bases short, with 11 bases between. The CDR3 sequence: CASSLSGSMPQHF. CDR3 bases: TGTGCCAGCAGCTTGTCAGGGTCGATGCCCCAGCATTTT. Together with reference TRBV5-5 and TRBJ1-5, the CDR3 gives the full variable domain: DAGVTQSPTHLIKTRGQQVTLRCSPISGHKSVSWYQQVLGQGPQFIFQYYEKEERGRGNFPDRFSARQFPNYSSELNVNALLLGDSALYLCASSLSGSMPQHFGDGTRLSIL.

This clonotype was found a few times. This beta chain turned up in a library designed for alpha chains; as an off-target read, its abundance says little. The DNA of the CDR3 is TGTGCCAGCAGCTTGGGGCAGGGGAGGGATGAGCAGTTCTTC. Translating gives CASSLGQGRDEQFF. The rearrangement joins TRBV5-4 to TRBJ2-1; weak D call: TRBD2 (7 bases). The CDR3 length is 14 residues. Germline V gene data show CDR1 as SGHNT and CDR2 as YYREEE (reference sequence). V was cut by 0 bases and J by 8 bases, with 12 bases left in between.

With respect to this clonotype: The library was designed around alpha chains, so this beta chain is a stray read whose abundance carries little weight. This chain connects TRBV28 to TRBJ2-3; 9 bases are a match to TRBD2. Germline CDR1 reads MDHEN; CDR2 reads SYDVKM. The junction had 4 bases not matched to a gene; V was cut back by 3 bases and J by 3 bases. The CDR3 extends over 15 amino acids. In DNA, the CDR3 is TGTGCCAGCAGTTTCTCGCGGGGGGGGACAGATACGCAGTATTTT. Its translation: CASSFSRGGTDTQYF.

This clonotype was seen more than once but under ten times. Found in a library prepared for alpha chains, this beta chain is an off-target read, and its abundance has little meaning. The V gene is TRBV11-2, the J gene TRBJ2-3; 11 bases are shared with TRBD2. The V segment lost 5 bases and the J segment 0 bases; nucleotides outside the gene matches: 13. This CDR3 is built from 19 residues. CDR1 is SGHAT and CDR2 is FQNNGV in the germline V gene. CDR3 DNA: TGTGCCAGCAGCCGGTTTCTAGCGGGGGGCCTCCCTAGCACAGATACGCAGTATTTT. It is translated as CASSRFLAGGLPSTDTQYF.

A remark on this clonotype: With the library built for alpha chains, this beta chain is off target and its frequency is not meaningful. V is TRBV27 and J is TRBJ1-1; a weak D match, TRBD1 (6 bases). Germline CDR1 and CDR2: MNHEY and SMNVEV (reference sequence). Deletions cut 3 bases from V and 3 bases from J, with 17 bases between. This CDR3 has 16 residues. CDR3 sequence (DNA): TGTGCCAGCAGTTTGGGAGGCGGGGGGCCGGACACTGAAGCTTTCTTT. Its translation: CASSLGGGGPDTEAFF.

This clonotype appeared many times. This beta chain appears as a stray read in a library generated for alpha chains; its size is not informative. CDR3 nucleotides: TGCAGCGTTCAGAGACGGGGAGAAGGTGAAGCTTTCTTT. Translated: CSVQRRGEGEAFF. This chain uses TRBV29-1 with TRBJ1-1; no firm D call. This CDR3 is built from 13 residues. The V gene lost 5 bases and the J gene lost 7 bases, with 17 bases spanning the gap. Germline V gene lookup returns CDR1 SQVTM and CDR2 ANQGSEA.

For this clonotype: This beta chain represents an off-target read in a library built for alpha chains; its size is of limited meaning. V and J are TRBV19 and TRBJ1-4; no clear D gene. Germline-derived CDR1 and CDR2 are LNHDA and SQIVND (reference sequence). V lost 1 base to trimming and J lost 5 bases, with 11 bases between them. The CDR3 is 15 residues long. The CDR3 sequence: CASSIGERQNEKLFF. CDR3 DNA: TGTGCCAGTAGTATAGGGGAACGGCAAAATGAAAAACTGTTTTTT.

This clonotype was counted ten times or more. Because this beta chain is a stray read in a library intended to capture alpha chains, its abundance should not be given much weight. The chain has TRBV5-6 and TRBJ2-3; 11 bases match TRBD2. Trimming took 4 bases from V and 0 from J; bases not matched to a gene: 4. CDR3 length equals 16 residues. The V gene's germline CDR1 is SGHDT and CDR2 YYEEEE. The CDR3 nucleotides are TGTGCCAGCAGCCCGGGACTAGCGGCTAGCACAGATACGCAGTATTTT. Protein product: CASSPGLAASTDTQYF.

This clonotype was recorded at least ten times. The size of this beta chain means little, since it is a stray read in a library made for alpha chains. The chain couples TRBV7-2 to TRBJ2-1, with 11 bases aligning to TRBD2. The CDR3 consists of 13 residues. CDR1 SGHTA and CDR2 FQGNSA come from the germline V gene. V shed 4 bases, J shed 15 bases, and the junction held 8 bases outside the gene matches. The chain's CDR3 is CASSSIAGGPSFF. The DNA of the CDR3 is TGTGCCAGCAGCTCAATAGCGGGGGGGCCCTCGTTCTTC.

This clonotype was recorded a few times. This beta chain is an unintended read in a library built for alpha chains; its size means little. This rearrangement joins TRBV20-1 to TRBJ2-4; 7 bases fit TRBD1. The germline V gene encodes CDR1 DFQATT and CDR2 SNEGSKA (reference sequence). Trimming cost V 7 bases and J 5 bases; bases outside gene matches: 11. The CDR3 spans 14 residues. CDR3 DNA: TGCAGTGTTTCGGACAGGTCTTTACAAAACATTCAGTACTTC. The encoded protein is CSVSDRSLQNIQYF.

Ten or more counts support this clonotype. This beta chain lies outside the target of a library built for alpha chains; its clone size means little. The genes are TRBV19 and TRBJ2-2, with D maybe TRBD2 (6 bases). The V and J ends lost 4 bases and 3 bases respectively, with 6 bases between them. Germline loops: CDR1 LNHDA, CDR2 SQIVND (reference sequence). The CDR3 is 13 residues long. The CDR3 DNA reads TGTGCCAGTAGTAGGGACTACACCGGGGAGCTGTTTTTT. This encodes CASSRDYTGELFF.

This clonotype has at least ten counts. One end of the junction is discordant with germline, which a read error may explain. Since the library was made to target alpha chains, this beta chain is a stray read and its abundance is not meaningful. V is TRBV2 and J is TRBJ2-7; a weak D match, TRBD2 (6 bases). The length of the CDR3 is 13 residues. Germline loops: CDR1 SNHLY, CDR2 FYNNEI. The CDR3 is CASTAPSGTARKF. In nucleotides, the CDR3 is TGTGCCAGCACCGCCCCGTCGGGGACTGCGAGGAAGTTC.

This clonotype was counted at least ten times. This beta chain is an off-target read within a library intended for alpha chains, so its frequency means little. The chain carries TRBV7-2 and TRBJ2-3; 9 bases align to TRBD1. CDR1 and CDR2 from the germline V gene are SGHTA and FQGNSA. There are 16 residues in the CDR3. The V segment lost 5 bases and the J segment 0 bases; nucleotides outside the gene matches: 6. CDR3 in DNA: TGTGCCAGCAGCCCCCGACAGGGGGGTAGCACAGATACGCAGTATTTT. It is translated as CASSPRQGGSTDTQYF.

Of note for this clonotype: This beta chain turned up in a library designed for alpha chains; as an off-target read, its abundance says little. This chain links TRBV3-1 with TRBJ2-1; D is unresolved. Germline CDR1 and CDR2: LGHDT and YNNKEL (reference sequence). V gave up 0 bases and J gave up 2 bases, with 8 bases separating them. The CDR3 has 15 amino acids. CDR3 sequence reads: CASSQDPSPYNEQFF. CDR3 sequence (DNA): TGTGCCAGCAGCCAAGATCCCAGCCCCTACAATGAGCAGTTCTTC.

This clonotype came up a few times. This beta chain slipped into a library made for alpha chains as a stray read, so its size is not meaningful. The J gene is TRBJ2-1, the V gene TRBV28; a possible D gene is TRBD2 (6 bases). The CDR3 is made up of 10 amino acids. V was clipped by 9 bases and J by 10 bases, with 10 bases between them. Per germline, CDR1 MDHEN and CDR2 SYDVKM. CDR3: CASEGREQFF. The CDR3 nucleotides are TGTGCCAGTGAGGGGAGGGAGCAGTTCTTC.

The table lists this clonotype with many counts. This beta chain was picked up by a library intended for alpha chains and is off target, so its count carries little meaning. The chain has TRBV6-2 or TRBV6-3 and TRBJ2-5; D call uncertain. Germline V gene lookup returns CDR1 MNHEY and CDR2 SVGEGT. The V end was cut by 7 bases, the J end by 1 base, with 7 bases between. This CDR3 has 12 amino acids. The DNA for the CDR3 is TGTGCCAGCACGGCGGTCCAAGAGACCCAGTACTTC. It specifies CASTAVQETQYF.